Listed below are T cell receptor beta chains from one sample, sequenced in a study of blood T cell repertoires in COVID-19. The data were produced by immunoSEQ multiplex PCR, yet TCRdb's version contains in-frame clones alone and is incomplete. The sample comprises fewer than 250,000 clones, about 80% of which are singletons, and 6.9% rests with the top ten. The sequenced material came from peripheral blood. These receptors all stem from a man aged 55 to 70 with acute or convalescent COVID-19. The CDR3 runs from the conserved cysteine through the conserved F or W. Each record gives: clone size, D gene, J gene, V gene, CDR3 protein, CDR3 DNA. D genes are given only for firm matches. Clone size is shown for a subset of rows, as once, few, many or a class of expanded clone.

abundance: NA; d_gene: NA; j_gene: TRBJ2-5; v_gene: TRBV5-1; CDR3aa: CASSLGGVGETQYF; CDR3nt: TGCGCCAGCAGCTTGGGCGGGGTCGGAGAGACCCAGTACTTC
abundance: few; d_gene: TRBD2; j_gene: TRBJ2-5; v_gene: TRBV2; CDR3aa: CASRRTSGGDLQETQYF; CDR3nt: TGTGCCAGCAGAAGGACTAGCGGGGGGGACCTCCAAGAGACCCAGTACTTC
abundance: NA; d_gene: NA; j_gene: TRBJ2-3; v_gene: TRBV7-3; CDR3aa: CASSLSLGTDTQYF; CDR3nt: TGTGCCAGCAGCTTATCTCTCGGCACAGATACGCAGTATTTT
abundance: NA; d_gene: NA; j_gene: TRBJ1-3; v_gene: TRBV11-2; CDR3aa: CASSRRGLLSGNTIYF; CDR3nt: TGTGCCAGCAGCAGGAGGGGCCTCCTCTCTGGAAACACCATATATTTT
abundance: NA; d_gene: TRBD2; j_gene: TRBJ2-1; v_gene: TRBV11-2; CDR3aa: CASSSTTSGSSNEQFF; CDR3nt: TGTGCCAGCAGCTCAACGACTAGCGGGAGCTCAAATGAGCAGTTCTTC
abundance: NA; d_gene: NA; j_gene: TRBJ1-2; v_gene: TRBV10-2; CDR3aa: CASSESYSLFPYYGYTF; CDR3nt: TGCGCCAGCAGTGAGTCATATAGCCTTTTCCCCTACTATGGCTACACCTTC
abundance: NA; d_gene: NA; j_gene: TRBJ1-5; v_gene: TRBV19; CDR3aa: CASSINGDPRPQHF; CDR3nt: TGTGCCAGTAGTATTAACGGAGATCCCCGGCCCCAGCATTTT
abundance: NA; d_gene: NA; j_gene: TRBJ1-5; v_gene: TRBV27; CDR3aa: CASSLIGISNQPQHF; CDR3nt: TGTGCCAGCAGTTTAATCGGGATTAGCAATCAGCCCCAGCATTTT
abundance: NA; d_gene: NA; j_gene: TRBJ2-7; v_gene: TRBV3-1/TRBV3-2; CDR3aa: CASSSLLTYEQYF; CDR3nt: TGTGCCAGCAGTTCTCTGCTAACCTACGAGCAGTACTTC
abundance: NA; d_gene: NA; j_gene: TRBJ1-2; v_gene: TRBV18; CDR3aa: CASSPRAIPSGGYTF; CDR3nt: TGTGCCAGCTCACCACGCGCTATTCCCTCGGGAGGCTACACCTTC
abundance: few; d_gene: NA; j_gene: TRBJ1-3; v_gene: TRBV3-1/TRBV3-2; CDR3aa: CASSRLEVGNTIYF; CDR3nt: TGTGCCAGCAGCCGGCTTGAGGTGGGAAACACCATATATTTT
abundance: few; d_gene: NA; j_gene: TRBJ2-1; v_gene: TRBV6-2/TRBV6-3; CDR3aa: CASSYSLWRQETYNEQFF; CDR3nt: TGTGCCAGCAGTTACTCTTTGTGGCGACAGGAGACCTACAATGAGCAGTTCTTC
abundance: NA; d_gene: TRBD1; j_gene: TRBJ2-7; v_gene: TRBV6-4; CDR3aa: CASSVRDRGLEQYF; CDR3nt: TGTGCCAGCAGTGTCCGGGACAGGGGGCTCGAGCAGTACTTC
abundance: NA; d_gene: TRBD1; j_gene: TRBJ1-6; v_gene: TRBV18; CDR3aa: CASSPSRDRAVSPLHF; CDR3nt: TGTGCCAGCTCACCTAGTAGGGACAGGGCCGTCTCACCCCTCCACTTT
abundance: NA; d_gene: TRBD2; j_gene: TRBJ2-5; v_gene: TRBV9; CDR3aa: CASSVGLAEETQYF; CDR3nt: TGTGCCAGCAGCGTCGGCCTAGCGGAAGAGACCCAGTACTTC
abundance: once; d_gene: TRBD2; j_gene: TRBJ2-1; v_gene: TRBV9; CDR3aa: CASSAQLAGNLNEQFF; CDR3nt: TGTGCCAGCAGCGCCCAACTAGCGGGAAATTTAAATGAGCAGTTCTTC
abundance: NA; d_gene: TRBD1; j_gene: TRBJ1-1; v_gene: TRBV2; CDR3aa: CASNDADRGQNEAFF; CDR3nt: TGTGCCAGCAACGACGCCGACAGGGGGCAGAATGAAGCTTTCTTT
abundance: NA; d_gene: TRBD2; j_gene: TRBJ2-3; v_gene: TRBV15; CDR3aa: CATSRDLSGRTDTQYF; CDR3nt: TGTGCCACCAGCAGAGATTTGAGCGGGAGGACAGATACGCAGTATTTT
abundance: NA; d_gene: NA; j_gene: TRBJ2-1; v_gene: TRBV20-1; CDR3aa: CSAEVREQFF; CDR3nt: TGCAGTGCTGAGGTACGGGAGCAGTTCTTC
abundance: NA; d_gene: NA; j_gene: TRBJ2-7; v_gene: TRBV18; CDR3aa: CASSPPAPAYEQYF; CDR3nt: TGTGCCAGCTCACCTCCCGCCCCGGCCTACGAGCAGTACTTC
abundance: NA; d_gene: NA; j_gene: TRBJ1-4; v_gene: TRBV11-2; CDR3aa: CASSARQIPNEKLFF; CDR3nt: TGTGCCAGCAGCGCGAGACAGATCCCTAATGAAAAACTGTTTTTT
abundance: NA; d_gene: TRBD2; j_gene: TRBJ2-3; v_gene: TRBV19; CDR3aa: CASSIAVRGGGYTDTQYF; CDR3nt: TGTGCCAGTAGTATAGCGGTGAGGGGCGGGGGGTACACAGATACGCAGTATTTT
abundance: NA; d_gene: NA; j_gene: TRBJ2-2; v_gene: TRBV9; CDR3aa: CASSVANTGRTGELFF; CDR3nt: TGTGCCAGCAGCGTAGCTAACACAGGGCGAACCGGGGAGCTGTTTTTT
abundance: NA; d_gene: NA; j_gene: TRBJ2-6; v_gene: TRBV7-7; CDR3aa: CASSPISGANVLTF; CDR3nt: TGTGCTAGCAGCCCAATCTCTGGGGCCAACGTCCTGACTTTC
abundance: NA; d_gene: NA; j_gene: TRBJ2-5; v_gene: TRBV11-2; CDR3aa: CASSLGIVGGARETQYF; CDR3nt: TGTGCCAGCAGCTTAGGAATTGTAGGGGGGGCGCGGGAGACCCAGTACTTC
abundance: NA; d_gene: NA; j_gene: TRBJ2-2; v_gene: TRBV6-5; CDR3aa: CASSYSKTVTGELFF; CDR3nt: TGTGCCAGCAGTTACTCGAAGACAGTAACCGGGGAGCTGTTTTTT
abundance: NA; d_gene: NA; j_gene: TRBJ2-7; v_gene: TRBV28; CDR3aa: CASSLRLGYEQYF; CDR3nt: TGTGCCAGCAGTTTAAGACTGGGCTACGAGCAGTACTTC
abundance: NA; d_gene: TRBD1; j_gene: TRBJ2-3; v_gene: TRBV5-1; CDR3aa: CASSGQGSTDTQYF; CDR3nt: TGCGCCAGCAGCGGACAGGGAAGCACAGATACGCAGTATTTT
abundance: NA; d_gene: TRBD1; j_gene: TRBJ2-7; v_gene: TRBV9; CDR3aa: CASSASGTGVYEQYF; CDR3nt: TGTGCCAGCAGCGCGTCCGGGACAGGGGTGTACGAGCAGTACTTC
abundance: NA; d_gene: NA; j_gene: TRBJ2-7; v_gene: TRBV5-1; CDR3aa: CASSQRGSYEQYF; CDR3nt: TGCGCCAGCAGCCAACGGGGTAGCTACGAGCAGTACTTC
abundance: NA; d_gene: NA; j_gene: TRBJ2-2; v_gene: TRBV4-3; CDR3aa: CASSLKTYTGELFF; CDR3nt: TGCGCCAGCAGCTTAAAAACTTATACCGGGGAGCTGTTTTTT
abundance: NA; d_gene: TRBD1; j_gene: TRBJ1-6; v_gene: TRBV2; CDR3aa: CASSQMGTDFDSPLHF; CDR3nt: TGTGCCAGCAGCCAAATGGGGACAGACTTTGATTCACCCCTCCACTTT
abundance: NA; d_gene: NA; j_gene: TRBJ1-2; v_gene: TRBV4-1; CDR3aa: CASSPRGQDYGYTF; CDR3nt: TGCGCCAGCAGCCCGCGGGGGCAGGACTATGGCTACACCTTC
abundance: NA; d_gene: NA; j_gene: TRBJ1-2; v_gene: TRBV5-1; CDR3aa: CASSLSPGRGYGYTF; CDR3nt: TGCGCCAGCAGCTTATCCCCCGGCAGGGGCTATGGCTACACCTTC
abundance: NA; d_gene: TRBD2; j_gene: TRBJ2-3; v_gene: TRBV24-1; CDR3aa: CATRGLAGGLADTQYF; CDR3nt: TGTGCCACCAGAGGACTAGCGGGAGGGCTGGCAGATACGCAGTATTTT
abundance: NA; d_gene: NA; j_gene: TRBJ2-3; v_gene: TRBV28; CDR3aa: CASSPTSDTQYF; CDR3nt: TGTGCCAGCAGCCCCACTAGCGATACGCAGTATTTT
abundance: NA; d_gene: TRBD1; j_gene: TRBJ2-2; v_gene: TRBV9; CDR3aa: CASSVPGQGANTGELFF; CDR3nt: TGTGCCAGCAGCGTCCCGGGACAGGGGGCGAACACCGGGGAGCTGTTTTTT